This TCR beta chain was obtained from a study of T cells after yellow fever vaccination. Study-wide results and caveats: Some clonotypes, a small share, were shared between CD4 and CD8 compartments.

TCRdb redid the calling of the 5' RACE reads with MiXCR, one entry per CDR3 protein. The data show about 120,000 distinct CDR3 sequences, approximately 9% seen once. Remarks on this clonotype: The antigen is unknown.

This sequence was found in a man aged 18 to 30 who received the YFV17D yellow fever vaccine. The sequenced sample was CD8+ T cells sorted from PBMCs, obtained on the day of the yellow fever booster vaccination.

The CDR3 here is CASSPGAVEAFF. The CDR3 coding sequence is TGTGCCAGCTCGCCGGGGGCTGTGGAAGCTTTCTTT. The rearrangement joins TRBV7-9 to TRBJ1-1; D may be TRBD1 (6 bases). Germline CDR1 SEHNR, CDR2 FQNEAQ (reference sequence). This CDR3 has 12 amino acids. V was cut by 8 bases and J by 8 bases, with 15 bases left in between.